The rows below give T cell receptor beta chains drawn from one sample of a study of beta chain features in type 1 diabetes. Generated by immunoSEQ multiplex PCR, the TCRdb table keeps only in-frame clones and is missing some. The repertoire holds about 640,000 clones, with approximately 13% as singletons. The sample taken for sequencing was naive CD4+ T cells from blood. These receptor sequences come from a man aged 25 to 40 with type 1 diabetes. CDR3s include the opening cysteine and the closing phenylalanine or tryptophan. The D gene is left open where the match is weak. Part of the rows lack a size; the others show once, few, many or a class for expanded clones.

D: -
V: TRBV19
size: -
J: TRBJ2-2
CDR3: CASRTAGELFF
DNA: TGTGCCAGCAGGACCGCCGGGGAGCTGTTTTTT

D: -
V: TRBV7-3
size: few
J: TRBJ1-1
CDR3: CASSADGNTEAFF
DNA: TGTGCCAGCAGCGCGGACGGTAACACTGAAGCTTTCTTT

D: -
V: TRBV19
size: few
J: TRBJ2-7
CDR3: CASSILGDSYEQYF
DNA: TGTGCCAGTAGTATCCTGGGGGACTCCTACGAGCAGTACTTC

D: -
V: TRBV7-2
size: few
J: TRBJ2-2
CDR3: CASSLAGANTGELFF
DNA: TGTGCCAGCAGCTTAGCGGGGGCAAACACCGGGGAGCTGTTTTTT

D: -
V: TRBV6-1
size: few
J: TRBJ2-5
CDR3: CASSYGETQYF
DNA: TGTGCCAGCAGTTACGGAGAGACCCAGTACTTC

D: TRBD2
V: TRBV29-1
size: few
J: TRBJ2-1
CDR3: CSAERGGYNEQFF
DNA: TGCAGCGCCGAGCGGGGGGGATACAATGAGCAGTTCTTC

D: -
V: TRBV4-3
size: few
J: TRBJ2-4
CDR3: CASPPWGGMAGIQYF
DNA: TGCGCCAGCCCTCCGTGGGGGGGCATGGCGGGCATTCAGTACTTC

D: -
V: TRBV5-4
size: -
J: TRBJ1-4
CDR3: CASGEIGEKLFF
DNA: TGTGCCAGTGGGGAGATTGGGGAAAAACTGTTTTTT

D: TRBD1
V: TRBV28
size: -
J: TRBJ1-2
CDR3: CASSFQGAVGYGYTF
DNA: TGTGCCAGCAGTTTTCAGGGGGCGGTTGGTTATGGCTACACCTTC

D: -
V: TRBV7-2
size: few
J: TRBJ2-4
CDR3: CASSFNGNIQYF
DNA: TGTGCCAGCAGCTTTAATGGAAACATTCAGTACTTC

D: -
V: TRBV14
size: few
J: TRBJ1-1
CDR3: CASSRRGEITEAFF
DNA: TGTGCCAGCAGCCGCAGGGGAGAGATCACTGAAGCTTTCTTT

D: -
V: TRBV6-5
size: few
J: TRBJ1-4
CDR3: CASSYAGTSNEKLFF
DNA: TGTGCCAGCAGTTACGCCGGGACGTCTAATGAAAAACTGTTTTTT

D: TRBD1
V: TRBV10-3
size: -
J: TRBJ2-5
CDR3: CAISEATGPQETQYF
DNA: TGTGCCATCAGTGAGGCGACAGGGCCCCAAGAGACCCAGTACTTC

D: -
V: TRBV7-2
size: -
J: TRBJ1-4
CDR3: CASSFAGPTRDEKLFF
DNA: TGTGCCAGCAGCTTCGCTGGACCGACACGGGATGAAAAACTGTTTTTT

D: -
V: TRBV7-2
size: -
J: TRBJ1-4
CDR3: CASSPRGGGKLFF
DNA: TGTGCCAGCAGCCCGAGGGGGGGCGGAAAACTGTTTTTT

D: -
V: TRBV19
size: -
J: TRBJ2-7
CDR3: CASSIVGGRSVEQYF
DNA: TGTGCCAGTAGTATAGTCGGGGGCAGGAGCGTCGAGCAGTACTTC

D: -
V: TRBV6-5
size: -
J: TRBJ1-2
CDR3: CASSYSGTRYYGYTF
DNA: TGTGCCAGCAGTTACTCCGGGACACGCTACTATGGCTACACCTTC

D: TRBD1
V: TRBV19
size: -
J: TRBJ1-6
CDR3: CASSMTGGNSPLHF
DNA: TGTGCCAGTAGTATGACAGGGGGTAATTCACCCCTCCACTTT

D: -
V: TRBV5-6
size: few
J: TRBJ2-5
CDR3: CASSLGQGETQYF
DNA: TGTGCCAGCAGCTTGGGGCAGGGAGAGACCCAGTACTTC

D: -
V: TRBV14
size: few
J: TRBJ2-5
CDR3: CASSQSGPVLNF
DNA: TGTGCCAGCAGCCAAAGTGGCCCGGTCTTGAACTTC

D: TRBD1
V: TRBV18
size: -
J: TRBJ1-1
CDR3: CASSSQGGTEAFF
DNA: TGTGCCAGCTCATCACAGGGGGGCACTGAAGCTTTCTTT

D: -
V: TRBV4-3
size: few
J: TRBJ2-1
CDR3: CASSHGGNGANEQFF
DNA: TGCGCCAGCAGCCACGGAGGGAATGGGGCCAATGAGCAGTTCTTC

D: TRBD2
V: TRBV4-1
size: -
J: TRBJ2-5
CDR3: CASSQEGLAGKETQYF
DNA: TGCGCCAGCAGCCAAGAGGGACTAGCGGGGAAAGAGACCCAGTACTTC

D: -
V: TRBV28
size: many
J: TRBJ2-5
CDR3: CASSPPVQETQYF
DNA: TGTGCCAGCAGTCCTCCAGTTCAAGAGACCCAGTACTTC

D: TRBD1
V: TRBV9
size: few
J: TRBJ2-5
CDR3: CASSVVGTGETQYF
DNA: TGTGCCAGCAGCGTAGTTGGGACAGGGGAGACCCAGTACTTC

D: -
V: TRBV7-9
size: few
J: TRBJ1-5
CDR3: CASSLIGEPQHF
DNA: TGTGCCAGCAGCTTAATCGGGGAACCCCAGCATTTT

D: -
V: TRBV11-2
size: -
J: TRBJ2-1
CDR3: CASSSPRVYEQFF
DNA: TGTGCCAGCAGCTCCCCCCGGGTTTATGAGCAGTTCTTC

D: -
V: TRBV4-3
size: -
J: TRBJ2-7
CDR3: CASSQDLSGLGDEQYF
DNA: TGCGCCAGCAGCCAAGATTTATCGGGACTTGGGGACGAGCAGTACTTC

D: -
V: TRBV10-3
size: -
J: TRBJ1-2
CDR3: CAISLSSVNYGYTF
DNA: TGTGCCATCAGCCTATCTTCCGTTAACTATGGCTACACCTTC